One and the same sample provided the 6 T cell receptor beta chains below, sequenced in a study of blood T cell repertoires in COVID-19 (dated by TCRdb to the early 2020s). Library method: the immunoSEQ multiplex PCR assay. TCRdb re-hosts the immuneACCESS table, in-frame sequences only. Its copies lack some clones; in the studies checked, an unresolved V gene accounts for under half of them, and the cause for the rest is not known. For this sample there are over 85,000 clones; 87% appear just once. The ten largest clones take up more than 1% of the sample. Input material: peripheral blood. These TCRs come from a human donor in a cohort sampled during active COVID-19.

The chain uses TRBV7-3 and TRBJ2-1; TRBD1 aligns across 7 bases. V was clipped by 4 bases and J by 5 bases; unmatched bases: 5. The length of the CDR3 is 14 residues. Per germline, CDR1 SGHTA and CDR2 FQGTGA. The CDR3 is CASSSGTAHNEQFF. The CDR3, as DNA: TGTGCCAGCAGCTCCGGGACAGCTCACAATGAGCAGTTCTTC.

V is TRBV28 and J is TRBJ2-5, with TRBD2 identical over 7 bases. This CDR3 spans 14 amino acids. CDR1 and CDR2 (germline): MDHEN, SYDVKM. Trimming removed 7 bases from V and 5 bases from J; junction bases left unmatched: 10. The CDR3 is CASKGGTTRETQYF. In nucleotides, the CDR3 is TGTGCCAGCAAAGGCGGGACTACTCGGGAGACCCAGTACTTC.

V and J are TRBV9 and TRBJ2-7, with 7 positions matching TRBD2. The germline V gene encodes CDR1 SGDLS and CDR2 YYNGEE. This CDR3 spans 18 amino acids. V lost 2 bases, J lost 2 bases, and 16 bases stayed unmatched. The CDR3 reads CASSVAGTTTSGPYEQYF. CDR3 nucleotide sequence: TGTGCCAGCAGCGTCGCCGGGACTACTACCTCGGGCCCCTACGAGCAGTACTTC.

The V and J genes are TRBV27 and TRBJ2-3; TRBD2 matches at 8 bases. V shed 5 bases and J 0 bases; nucleotides not matched to a gene: 13. This CDR3 is 18 amino acids long. CDR1 is MNHEY, CDR2 SMNVEV, per germline (reference sequence). The CDR3 sequence is CASSNPGERGLSTDTQYF. CDR3 sequence (DNA): TGTGCCAGCAGTAACCCGGGGGAGCGGGGGCTTAGCACAGATACGCAGTATTTT.

CDR3 DNA sequence: TGTGCCAGCAGCAAATCTCCGGACAGGGCCTACAATGAGCAGTTCTTC. As protein: CASSKSPDRAYNEQFF. The J gene is TRBJ2-1, the V gene TRBV21-1; TRBD1, the table's D call, was not compared with the DNA. TRBV21-1 is a pseudogene. The CDR3 consists of 16 residues.

The chain employs TRBV28 and TRBJ1-1, with TRBD1 as a possible D gene (6 bases). Germline V lookup: CDR1 MDHEN, CDR2 SYDVKM. V lost 5 bases, J lost 0 bases, and 34 bases lay in between. The CDR3 loop spans 22 amino acids. In nucleotides, the CDR3 is TGTGCCAGCAGTCCCCCCTGGTGGGGGCGAAAAGGGCACCCCCAATTGAACACTGAAGCTTTCTTT. Its protein is CASSPPWWGRKGHPQLNTEAFF.